The 19 T cell receptor beta chains below all came from one sample that was sequenced in a study of human T cells and chemical hapten exposure. The study's library attached unique molecular identifiers to single cDNA molecules. TCRdb independently ran MiXCR on the reads; one entry per CDR3 protein. The table has 120,000 or so distinct CDR3 sequences, less than 10% seen once. Total RNA extraction was carried out from unfractionated whole blood. Material for sequencing was whole blood. The receptors were gathered from a human donor in good health. Some clones in this sample may be carry-over from other donors' samples.

This clonotype was seen more than once but under ten times. This chain uses TRBV6-6 with TRBJ1-1; D gene unclear. The CDR3 contains 12 residues. V was trimmed by 5 bases and J by 2 bases, leaving 6 bases between them. Looked up from germline, CDR1 is MNHNY and CDR2 is SVGAGI (reference sequence). CDR3 DNA sequence: TGTGCCAGCAGTCCACGAAACACTGAAGCTTTCTTT. Encoded protein: CASSPRNTEAFF.

This rearrangement joins TRBV18 to TRBJ2-1, with 10 bases identical to TRBD2. The CDR3 length is 19 residues. Germline V gene sequence: CDR1 KGHSH, CDR2 LQKENI. J gave up 2 bases and V 2 bases, and 12 bases lay outside the gene matches. CDR3: CASSPRGTSGVWTYNEQFF. The CDR3 DNA sequence: TGTGCCAGCTCACCAAGGGGAACTAGCGGGGTTTGGACCTACAATGAGCAGTTCTTC.

There are many counts of this clonotype. The CDR3 coding sequence is TGTGCCAGTAGTCCCAGATCAGCAAAAGAGACCCAGTACTTC. This sequence encodes CASSPRSAKETQYF. The V and J genes are TRBV19 and TRBJ2-5; D remains ambiguous. The CDR3 has 14 residues. V shed 5 bases and J shed 3 bases, with 13 bases lying between them. The germline gives CDR1 LNHDA, CDR2 SQIVND (reference sequence).

The chain links TRBV9 to TRBJ2-3; D is possibly TRBD2 (6 bases). V gave up 4 bases and J gave up 4 bases, with 16 bases separating them. This CDR3 is 15 amino acids long. CDR1 and CDR2 (germline): SGDLS, YYNGEE. The CDR3 DNA sequence: TGTGCCAGCAGCCAATCTAGCGTTGCCGCAGATACGCAGTATTTT. Encoded protein: CASSQSSVAADTQYF.

This clonotype was seen at least ten times. The chain is built from TRBV20-1 and TRBJ1-2; tentative D call: TRBD1 (6 bases). The CDR3 spans 13 residues. The V end was cut by 1 base, the J end by 4 bases, with 10 bases between. The germline CDR1 and CDR2 sequences are DFQATT and SNEGSKA (reference sequence). DNA for the CDR3: TGCAGTGCTAGAGGGACAGACGTCTATGGCTACACCTTC. Translating gives CSARGTDVYGYTF.

The chain recombines TRBV7-9 with TRBJ2-7, with 9 bases lining up with TRBD1. V was clipped by 0 bases and J by 6 bases; unmatched bases: 9. The CDR3 loop spans 16 amino acids. Germline CDR1 SEHNR, CDR2 FQNEAQ (reference sequence). The CDR3 region is CASSLAPDRGPLEQYF. For the CDR3, the DNA is TGTGCCAGCAGCTTAGCGCCGGACAGGGGCCCCCTCGAGCAGTACTTC.

This clonotype was found a few times. The V call is TRBV29-1, the J call TRBJ2-7; 11 bases are a match to TRBD1. J lost 4 bases, V lost 7 bases, and 9 bases had no gene match. CDR3 length: 14 amino acids. CDR1 is SQVTM, CDR2 ANQGSEA, per germline. The CDR3: CSGTGGAFPYEQYF. The CDR3 DNA reads as TGCAGCGGGACAGGGGGCGCATTCCCTTACGAGCAGTACTTC.

This clonotype was observed a handful of times. V and J are TRBV29-1 and TRBJ1-2, with D possibly matching TRBD1 (5 bases). The CDR3 runs 12 residues. CDR1 SQVTM and CDR2 ANQGSEA come from the germline V gene. Trimming took off 7 bases at V and 8 bases at J, with 17 bases between the two ends. In DNA, the CDR3 is TGCAGCGCGGCCGGGGGTCGTCAGGGCTACACCTTC. Its translation is CSAAGGRQGYTF.

This rearrangement joins TRBV5-1 to TRBJ2-6; D is unresolved. Germline CDR1 SGHRS, CDR2 YFSETQ. V shed 4 bases and J shed 0 bases, with 11 bases lying between them. CDR3 length: 16 amino acids. The CDR3 here is CASSLDPNSGANVLTF. The CDR3 DNA reads as TGCGCCAGCAGCCTGGATCCAAACTCTGGGGCCAACGTCCTGACTTTC.

This clonotype was observed a handful of times. V gene TRBV4-2 combines with J gene TRBJ2-2, with D perhaps assigned TRBD1 or TRBD2 (6 bases each). V was shortened by 1 base and J by 4 bases, with 10 bases between the two germline ends. The CDR3 is made up of 15 amino acids. Germline CDR1 LGHNA, CDR2 YNFKEQ. In nucleotides, the CDR3 is TGTGCCAGCAGCCAAGGGGGGGCGGGCACCGGGGAGCTGTTTTTT. This gives the protein CASSQGGAGTGELFF.

The CDR3 sequence: CASSLDGAGGYGYTF. CDR3 sequence (DNA): TGTGCCAGCAGCTTGGACGGGGCAGGGGGATATGGCTACACCTTC. The chain links TRBV5-5 to TRBJ1-2; the match to TRBD1 covers 7 bases. The germline V gene has CDR1 SGHKS and CDR2 YYEKEE (reference sequence). This CDR3 region has 15 residues. V shed 0 bases, J shed 5 bases, and the junction held 7 bases outside the gene matches.

The sample holds a few counts of this clonotype. The chain combines TRBV5-1 with TRBJ2-1; D is possibly TRBD1 (6 bases). The CDR3 is made up of 15 amino acids. Germline lookup yields CDR1 SGHRS and CDR2 YFSETQ. The V and J ends lost 2 bases and 9 bases respectively, with 18 bases between them. For the CDR3, the DNA is TGCGCCAGCAGCTTCCCTTCAAGACAGGTTCTTGAGCAGTTCTTC. Protein sequence: CASSFPSRQVLEQFF.

This clonotype was counted ten times or more. This rearrangement joins TRBV5-1 to TRBJ1-4, with D tentatively TRBD1 (5 bases). CDR1 is SGHRS and CDR2 is YFSETQ in the germline V gene. V was trimmed by 2 bases and J by 8 bases, leaving 13 bases between them. The CDR3 runs to 14 residues. CDR3 in amino acids: CASSFGRVKEKLFF. In DNA, the CDR3 is TGCGCCAGCAGCTTCGGCAGGGTAAAGGAAAAACTGTTTTTT.

This clonotype was seen a handful of times. This chain joins TRBV19 and TRBJ2-3; TRBD1 matches 8 bases. V shed 4 bases, J shed 2 bases, and the junction held 11 bases outside the gene matches. This CDR3 has 17 amino acids. Germline V gene data show CDR1 as LNHDA and CDR2 as SQIVND (reference sequence). CDR3 protein: CASSSPPGTGITDTQYF. CDR3 sequence (DNA): TGTGCCAGTAGTAGTCCCCCCGGGACAGGCATCACAGATACGCAGTATTTT.

The J gene is TRBJ2-3, the V gene TRBV7-3; 11 bases match TRBD2. CDR1 and CDR2 (germline): SGHTA, FQGTGA. The CDR3 runs to 15 residues. V lost 6 bases, J lost 5 bases, and 7 bases stayed unmatched. CDR3 protein: CASSHSGGARDTQYF. The CDR3 DNA reads as TGTGCCAGCAGTCATAGCGGGGGGGCTAGAGATACGCAGTATTTT.

This clonotype was picked up many times. V usage is TRBV11-2 and J usage is TRBJ2-7, with unresolved D. Germline loops: CDR1 SGHAT, CDR2 FQNNGV. The CDR3 length is 13 residues. V lost 1 base and J 4 bases, leaving 8 bases between the germline ends. DNA of the CDR3: TGTGCCAGCAGCTTAGGCCGTCGTTACGAGCAGTACTTC. The encoded protein is CASSLGRRYEQYF.

This clonotype was seen repeatedly, ten times or more. The V call is TRBV27, the J call TRBJ2-2, with D possibly being TRBD1 (5 bases). V was clipped by 3 bases and J by 6 bases, with 8 bases between them. The length of the CDR3 is 13 residues. CDR1 is MNHEY, CDR2 SMNVEV, per germline (reference sequence). The DNA of the CDR3 is TGTGCCAGCAGTTTCAGGGTGGCCGGGGAGCTGTTTTTT. Its translation is CASSFRVAGELFF.

In its sample, this clonotype was seen a few times. This chain joins TRBV7-2 and TRBJ2-1; D uncertain. CDR3 length equals 13 residues. Germline V gives CDR1 SGHTA, CDR2 FQGNSA. V lost 1 base to trimming and J lost 5 bases, with 6 bases between them. The CDR3 protein is CASSLGQDNEQFF. For the CDR3, the DNA is TGTGCCAGCAGCTTAGGGCAGGACAATGAGCAGTTCTTC.

The sample holds many counts of this clonotype. The gene calls are TRBV2 and TRBJ1-1; D remains unclear. The CDR3 covers 12 residues. Trimming removed 11 bases at V and 1 base at J, with 11 bases between. CDR1 and CDR2 (germline): SNHLY, FYNNEI. CDR3 loop: CASNSPNTEAFF. CDR3 nucleotides: TGTGCCTCAAATTCGCCGAACACTGAAGCTTTCTTT.